The clone carrying this TCR beta chain has ten or more counts. What it binds is not known. Looked up from germline, CDR1 is SGHRS and CDR2 is YFSETQ. V was clipped by 1 base and J by 6 bases, with 16 bases between them. CDR3 length: 15 residues. This entry belongs to a study of T cells in Graves' hyperthyroidism and ophthalmopathy. The TCR beta CDR3 regions underwent amplification using RNA transcripts as the source. HTBI primers were used for first-round RT-PCR of the TCR CDR3. TCRdb fed the multiplex PCR reads into MiXCR, producing one record per CDR3 protein. The repertoire holds 550,000 to 700,000 distinct CDR3 sequences, with more than 45% as singletons. Overall study findings and caveats: Onset of ophthalmopathy came a median 6.5 months after the model predicted it. Most clonotypes that expanded in the thyroid above 0.001 also showed up in blood. In simple terms, a model built on 13 V-J features told ophthalmopathy apart from stable hyperthyroidism.

The TCR originated in an adult woman with Graves' disease, either hyperthyroidism or ophthalmopathy (not recorded which). This chain uses TRBV5-1 with TRBJ1-2; D gene unclear. The specimen was peripheral blood or thyroid tissue (not recorded which). The CDR3 region has the DNA TGCGCCAGCAGCTTGACCCTCAGTCAGCTAAATGGCTACACCTTC. Translating it yields CASSLTLSQLNGYTF.